The rows below give T cell receptor beta chains drawn from one sample of a study of beta chain features in type 1 diabetes. The protocol was immunoSEQ multiplex PCR, while the TCRdb copy is restricted to in-frame clones and leaves out a portion. The sample carries around 290,000 clones, 8% recorded once. Sequencing was performed on central memory CD4+ T cells from blood. All receptors come from a young woman in good health. The CDR3 runs from the conserved cysteine through the conserved F or W. Each record gives: V gene, J gene, CDR3 protein.

V: TRBV5-1
J: TRBJ2-4
CDR3: CASSLEGQGAKNIQYF

V: TRBV27
J: TRBJ2-5
CDR3: CASSLLSSRRGETQYF

V: TRBV25-1
J: TRBJ1-1
CDR3: CASSWAGGGSGPFF

V: TRBV7-2
J: TRBJ1-2
CDR3: CASSLAPLGQGGYGYTF

V: TRBV27
J: TRBJ1-1
CDR3: CASREFDRVNTEAFF

V: TRBV7-7
J: TRBJ2-2
CDR3: CASSLGRTGNTGELFF

V: TRBV7-9
J: TRBJ1-5
CDR3: CASSSQGNQPQHF

V: TRBV9
J: TRBJ2-3
CDR3: CASRGLGSDTQYF

V: TRBV18
J: TRBJ1-2
CDR3: CASSLPPGQGTGYTF

V: TRBV6-1
J: TRBJ2-1
CDR3: CASSVHRDSNEQFF

V: TRBV7-9
J: TRBJ2-7
CDR3: CASSNKGTSGRAYEQYF

V: TRBV18
J: TRBJ2-2
CDR3: CASSLLGRGTGELFF

V: TRBV7-3
J: TRBJ2-6
CDR3: CASSSQGRAGANVLTF

V: TRBV30
J: TRBJ2-1
CDR3: CAWSWGLATNEQFF

V: TRBV5-1
J: TRBJ2-1
CDR3: CASSLDPSSSYNEQFF

V: TRBV6-5
J: TRBJ1-6
CDR3: CASSYVLDRNYSPLHF

V: TRBV7-3
J: TRBJ2-3
CDR3: CASSLLGTDTQYF

V: TRBV5-6
J: TRBJ2-7
CDR3: CASSKGSSSYEQYF

V: TRBV5-1
J: TRBJ2-1
CDR3: CASSPLSSGGSYNEQFF

V: TRBV9
J: TRBJ1-5
CDR3: CASSARDGSIYSNQPQHF

V: TRBV5-1
J: TRBJ2-5
CDR3: CASSLGVQETQYF

V: TRBV18
J: TRBJ1-3
CDR3: CASSSNFESSGNTIYF

V: TRBV18
J: TRBJ2-3
CDR3: CASSPAQGGQSTQYF

V: TRBV25-1
J: TRBJ2-7
CDR3: CASSHSGRALYEQYF

V: TRBV11-1
J: TRBJ2-6
CDR3: CASSFTPGTGRSGANVLTF

V: TRBV6-1
J: TRBJ1-1
CDR3: CASSGRQGRTEAFF

V: TRBV27
J: TRBJ2-5
CDR3: CASSLSVREETQYF

V: TRBV5-6
J: TRBJ1-3
CDR3: CASSRRGYGNTIYF

V: TRBV7-2
J: TRBJ1-2
CDR3: CASSLPGRDYGYTF

V: TRBV27
J: TRBJ2-7
CDR3: CASRRTGATYEQYF

V: TRBV10-3
J: TRBJ1-1
CDR3: CAIRDRGLDGTEAFF

V: TRBV5-6
J: TRBJ1-4
CDR3: CASSLVGTANEKLFF

V: TRBV16
J: TRBJ1-2
CDR3: CASSQSNRVDGYTF